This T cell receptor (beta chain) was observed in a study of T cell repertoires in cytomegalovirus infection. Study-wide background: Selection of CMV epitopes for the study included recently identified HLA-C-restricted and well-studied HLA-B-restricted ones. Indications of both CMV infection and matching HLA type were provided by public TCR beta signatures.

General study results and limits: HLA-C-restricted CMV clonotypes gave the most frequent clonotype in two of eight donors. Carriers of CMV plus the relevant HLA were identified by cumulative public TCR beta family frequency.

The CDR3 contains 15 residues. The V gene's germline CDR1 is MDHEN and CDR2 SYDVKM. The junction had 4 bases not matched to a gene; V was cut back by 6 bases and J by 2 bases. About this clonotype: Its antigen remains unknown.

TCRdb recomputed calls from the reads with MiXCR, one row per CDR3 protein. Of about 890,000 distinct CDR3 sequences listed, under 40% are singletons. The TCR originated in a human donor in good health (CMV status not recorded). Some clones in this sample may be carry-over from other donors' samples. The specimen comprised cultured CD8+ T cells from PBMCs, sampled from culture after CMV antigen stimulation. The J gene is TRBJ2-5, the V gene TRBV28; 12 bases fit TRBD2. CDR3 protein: CASRLAGGLQETQYF. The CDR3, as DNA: TGTGCCAGCAGACTAGCGGGGGGCTTACAAGAGACCCAGTACTTC.